Shown below are 16 T cell receptor beta chains from a single sample sequenced in a study of blood T cell repertoires in COVID-19. The method was immunoSEQ multiplex PCR; TCRdb's version includes in-frame clones alone and lacks a portion of them. This table holds some 95,000 clones, 76% found once. Sequencing used peripheral blood. These receptors all come from a man between 65 and 79 years old with acute or convalescent COVID-19.

The rearrangement links TRBV25-1 to TRBJ1-1, with a tentative D call TRBD1 (6 bases). The germline V gene encodes CDR1 MGHDK and CDR2 SYGVNS. This CDR3 is 13 amino acids long. The germline V and J ends were trimmed by 6 bases and 1 base, with 9 bases remaining between them. The CDR3 DNA follows: TGTGCCAGCAGCAGAGGGGGGAACACTGAAGCTTTCTTT. Protein: CASSRGGNTEAFF.

The chain has TRBV30 and TRBJ1-2; 8 bases map to TRBD1. Germline values: CDR1 GTSNPN, CDR2 SVGIG (reference sequence). V lost 4 bases and J lost 6; bases outside the gene matches: 4. The CDR3 loop spans 12 amino acids. CDR3 loop: CAWTPGGNGYTF. CDR3 nucleotide sequence: TGTGCCTGGACCCCAGGGGGCAATGGCTACACCTTC.

This clone was recorded a few times. The chain recombines TRBV7-9 with TRBJ2-6; D perhaps matches TRBD1 (6 bases). Trimming stripped 3 bases from V and 4 bases from J, with 16 bases between. Germline-derived CDR1 and CDR2 are SEHNR and FQNEAQ (reference sequence). The length of the CDR3 is 17 residues. The CDR3 DNA is TGTGCCAGCAGCTTGGCTTACAGGGTCTCCGGGGCCAACGTCCTGACTTTC. It encodes CASSLAYRVSGANVLTF.

The chain has TRBV28 and TRBJ2-5, with D possibly being TRBD1 (6 bases). Between the trimmed V and J ends, which lost 10 bases and 5 bases, there was a span of 17 bases. The CDR3 runs 13 residues. Per germline, CDR1 MDHEN and CDR2 SYDVKM. The chain's CDR3 is CAITQGLQETQYF. The CDR3 DNA reads as TGTGCCATAACTCAGGGGCTCCAGGAGACCCAGTACTTC.

The chain employs TRBV15 and TRBJ1-5; D not certain. V lost 3 bases and J 5 bases, leaving 14 bases between the germline ends. The V gene's germline CDR1 is LNHNV and CDR2 YYDKDF (reference sequence). This CDR3 spans 15 amino acids. CDR3 sequence: CATSRQTAVDQPQHF. The CDR3 nucleotides read TGTGCCACCAGCAGGCAAACCGCAGTGGATCAGCCCCAGCATTTT.

The gene calls are TRBV14 and TRBJ1-1, with D maybe TRBD1 (5 bases). Looked up from germline, CDR1 is SGHDN and CDR2 is FVKESK. V dropped 3 bases and J dropped 3 bases, with 14 bases sitting between them. The CDR3 runs to 15 residues. CDR3 protein: CASSHRQNAYTEAFF. The DNA of the CDR3 is TGTGCCAGCAGCCATAGACAGAATGCGTACACTGAAGCTTTCTTT.

Turning to this clone: The sample carries other DNA sequences with the same CDR3. V is TRBV7-3 and J is TRBJ1-1; perhaps TRBD1 as D (5 bases). CDR1 and CDR2 from the germline V gene are SGHTA and FQGTGA. The germline V and J ends were trimmed by 2 bases and 5 bases, with 12 bases remaining between them. This CDR3 contains 14 residues. The chain's CDR3 is CASSLHGGRTEAFF. The DNA for the CDR3 is TGTGCCAGCAGCTTACATGGGGGGAGGACTGAAGCTTTCTTT.

The chain has TRBV7-2 and TRBJ1-6; D perhaps matches TRBD1 (5 bases). The CDR3 totals 15 residues. Trimming stripped 2 bases from V and 1 base from J, with 6 bases between. In germline, CDR1 is SGHTA, CDR2 FQGNSA. In nucleotides, the CDR3 is TGTGCCAGCAGCTTAACAGGATCCTATAATTCACCCCTCCACTTT. Protein product: CASSLTGSYNSPLHF.

V gene TRBV7-9 combines with J gene TRBJ1-3; 7 nucleotides align to TRBD1. Looked up from germline, CDR1 is SEHNR and CDR2 is FQNEAQ (reference sequence). Losses at the gene ends were 4 bases for V and 0 bases for J; bases not matched to a gene: 6. The CDR3 spans 16 residues. CDR3 protein: CASSSRGSFSGNTIYF. The CDR3 DNA sequence: TGTGCCAGCAGCTCCAGGGGGAGCTTCTCTGGAAACACCATATATTTT.

The CDR3 protein is CASRIGGWSGNTIYF. CDR3 bases: TGTGCCAGCAGGATCGGGGGTTGGTCTGGAAACACCATATATTTT. This chain links TRBV6-6 with TRBJ1-3; a possible D gene is TRBD1 (5 bases). In germline, CDR1 is MNHNY, CDR2 SVGAGI (reference sequence). There are 15 residues in the CDR3. V was pared by 6 bases and J by 1 base, with 13 bases between.

This clone has a single count. This chain uses TRBV6-1 with TRBJ2-7, with 11 bases identical to TRBD2. CDR1 and CDR2 (germline): MNHNS, SASEGT. Trimming took 3 bases from V and 3 from J; bases not matched to a gene: 1. CDR3 length: 14 amino acids. CDR3 sequence (DNA): TGTGCCAGCAGTGACACTAGCGGGAGCTACGAGCAGTACTTC. Encoded protein: CASSDTSGSYEQYF.

The chain recombines TRBV4-2 with TRBJ2-3, with D tentatively TRBD2 (7 bases). V was clipped by 4 bases and J by 6 bases, with 14 bases between them. Germline-derived CDR1 and CDR2 are LGHNA and YNFKEQ. CDR3 size: 14 residues. The CDR3 DNA reads as TGTGCCAGCAGCCTAGGGGGGGTCAAGGATACGCAGTATTTT. The encoded protein is CASSLGGVKDTQYF.

This clone was seen a single time. The chain has TRBV24-1 and TRBJ1-1; D may be TRBD1 (5 bases). The germline V gene encodes CDR1 KGHDR and CDR2 SFDVKD. The CDR3 has 15 amino acids. V lost 3 bases and J lost 1, with 11 bases in between. As DNA, the CDR3 is TGTGCCACCAGTGATAGGGACTCTAGGAACACTGAAGCTTTCTTT. Amino acids: CATSDRDSRNTEAFF.

The count of this clone is one. A junction end diverges from the germline sequence, so it may reflect a read error. The chain links TRBV5-1 to TRBJ1-1; D is undetermined. CDR3 length: 12 residues. The germline V gene has CDR1 SGHRS and CDR2 YFSETQ. This chain's CDR3 is CANSLSGTEAFF. The CDR3 nucleotides read TGCGCCAACAGCTTGAGCGGGACTGAAGCTTTCTTT. The variable domain in full, with the rest retrieved from reference TRBV5-1 and TRBJ1-1, is KAGVTQTPRYLIKTRGQQVTLSCSPISGHRSVSWYQQTPGQGLQFLFEYFSETQRNKGNFPGRFSGRQFSNSRSEMNVSTLELGDSALYLCANSLSGTEAFFGQGTRLTVV.

The chain joins TRBV5-1 to TRBJ2-1, with 9 bases identical to TRBD1. Germline lookup yields CDR1 SGHRS and CDR2 YFSETQ. With V trimmed by 0 bases and J by 8 bases, 6 bases remained unmatched. CDR3 length equals 15 residues. The DNA of the CDR3 is TGCGCCAGCAGCTTGGGGGACAGGGTGATTGATGAGCAGTTCTTC. Translation gives CASSLGDRVIDEQFF.

The rearrangement links TRBV12-3 or TRBV12-4 to TRBJ1-2; possible D gene TRBD1, 5 bases. The ends were cut back, 3 bases at V and 12 bases at J, with 14 bases in the middle. This CDR3 is built from 12 residues. CDR3 DNA sequence: TGTGCCAGCAGTTTGGGGGGAGGGCGAAACACCTTC. Amino acid sequence: CASSLGGGRNTF.